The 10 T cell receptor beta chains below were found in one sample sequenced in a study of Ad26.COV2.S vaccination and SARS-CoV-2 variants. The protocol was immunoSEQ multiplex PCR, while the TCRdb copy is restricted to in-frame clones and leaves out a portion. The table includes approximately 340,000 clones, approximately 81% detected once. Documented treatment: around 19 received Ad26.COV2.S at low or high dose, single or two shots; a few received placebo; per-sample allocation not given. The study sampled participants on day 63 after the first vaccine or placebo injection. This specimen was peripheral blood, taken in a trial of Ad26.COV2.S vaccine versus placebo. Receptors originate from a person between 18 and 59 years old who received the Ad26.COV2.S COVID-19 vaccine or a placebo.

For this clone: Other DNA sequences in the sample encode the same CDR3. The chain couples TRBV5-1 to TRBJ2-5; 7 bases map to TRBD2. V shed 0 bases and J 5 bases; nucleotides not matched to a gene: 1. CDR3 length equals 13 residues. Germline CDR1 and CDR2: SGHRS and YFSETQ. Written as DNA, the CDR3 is TGCGCCAGCAGCTTGGCCGGGGGGGAGACCCAGTACTTC. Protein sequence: CASSLAGGETQYF.

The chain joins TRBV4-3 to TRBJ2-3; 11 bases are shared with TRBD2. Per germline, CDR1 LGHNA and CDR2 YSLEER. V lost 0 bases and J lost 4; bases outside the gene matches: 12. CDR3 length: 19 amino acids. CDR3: CASSQESHSGRARADTQYF. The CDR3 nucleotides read TGCGCCAGCAGCCAAGAGTCGCATAGCGGGAGGGCGAGAGCAGATACGCAGTATTTT.

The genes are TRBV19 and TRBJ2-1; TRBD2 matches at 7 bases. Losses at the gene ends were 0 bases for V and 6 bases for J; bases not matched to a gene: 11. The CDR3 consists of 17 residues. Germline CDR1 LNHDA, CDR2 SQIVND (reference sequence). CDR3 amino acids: CASSIDPTSEHLNEQFF. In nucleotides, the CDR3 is TGTGCCAGTAGTATAGATCCAACTAGCGAACACCTCAATGAGCAGTTCTTC.

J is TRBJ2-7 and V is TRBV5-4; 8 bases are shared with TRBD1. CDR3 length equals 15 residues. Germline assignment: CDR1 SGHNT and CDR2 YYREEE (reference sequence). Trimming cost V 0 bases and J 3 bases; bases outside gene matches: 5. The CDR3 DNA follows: TGTGCCAGCAGCTTGGCGGGACAGGTTATCTACGAGCAGTACTTC. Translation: CASSLAGQVIYEQYF.

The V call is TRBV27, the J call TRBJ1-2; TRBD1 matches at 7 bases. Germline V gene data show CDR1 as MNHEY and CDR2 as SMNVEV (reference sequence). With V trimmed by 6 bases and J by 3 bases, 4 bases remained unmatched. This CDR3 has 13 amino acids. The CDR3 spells CASRQGFDYGYTF. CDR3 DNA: TGTGCCAGCAGACAGGGGTTTGACTATGGCTACACCTTC.

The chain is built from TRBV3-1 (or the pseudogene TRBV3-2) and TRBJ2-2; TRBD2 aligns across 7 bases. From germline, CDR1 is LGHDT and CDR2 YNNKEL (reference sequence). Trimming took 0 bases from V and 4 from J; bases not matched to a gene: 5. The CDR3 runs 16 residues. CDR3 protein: CASSQDGGGPTGELFF. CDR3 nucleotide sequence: TGTGCCAGCAGCCAAGATGGGGGGGGACCCACCGGGGAGCTGTTTTTT.

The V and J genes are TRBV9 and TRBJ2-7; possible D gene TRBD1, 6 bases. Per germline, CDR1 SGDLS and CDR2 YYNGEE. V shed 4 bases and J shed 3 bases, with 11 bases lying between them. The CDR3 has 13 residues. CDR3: CASSPSQGYEQYF. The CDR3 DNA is TGTGCCAGCAGCCCCTCACAGGGCTACGAGCAGTACTTC.

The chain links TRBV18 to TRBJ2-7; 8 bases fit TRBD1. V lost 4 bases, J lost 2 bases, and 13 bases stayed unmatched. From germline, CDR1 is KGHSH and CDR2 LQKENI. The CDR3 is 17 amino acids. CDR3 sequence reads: CASSQNQGALTTYEQYF. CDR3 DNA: TGTGCCAGCTCACAAAACCAGGGGGCCCTAACTACCTACGAGCAGTACTTC.

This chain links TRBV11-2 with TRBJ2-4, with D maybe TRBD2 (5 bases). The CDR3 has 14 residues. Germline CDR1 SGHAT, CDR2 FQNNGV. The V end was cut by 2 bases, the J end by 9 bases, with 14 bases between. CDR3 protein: CASSLNGKKGIQYF. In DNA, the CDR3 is TGTGCCAGCAGCTTAAACGGGAAAAAGGGCATTCAGTACTTC.

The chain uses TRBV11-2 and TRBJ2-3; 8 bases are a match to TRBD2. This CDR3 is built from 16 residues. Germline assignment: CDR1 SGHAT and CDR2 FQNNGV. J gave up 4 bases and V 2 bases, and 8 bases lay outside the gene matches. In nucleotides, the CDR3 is TGTGCCAGCAGCTTAATTGCGGGGGGAGTCGCAGATACGCAGTATTTT. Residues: CASSLIAGGVADTQYF.